This is a list of T cell receptor beta chains from one sample in a study of CD8+CD57+ T cells in acquired aplastic anemia. TCRdb fed the reads into MiXCR, producing one record per CDR3 protein. The sample holds about 40,000 distinct CDR3 sequences, roughly 69% seen once. The sequenced material came from sorted CD4+, CD8+, or CD8+CD57+ T cells (not recorded which) from PBMCs. Receptors originate from a human donor with aplastic anemia. Each CDR3 is given with its conserved first and last residue. Fields, in order: CDR3 length, J gene, V gene, clone size, D gene, CDR3 protein, CDR3 DNA. D genes are given only for firm matches. Some rows have no size entry. The others give once, few or many, or a class for an expanded clone.

14 | TRBJ2-7 | TRBV29-1 | - | TRBD2 | CSVLGLAGDYEQYF | TGCAGTGTATTGGGACTAGCGGGGGACTACGAGCAGTACTTC
15 | TRBJ1-2 | TRBV7-2 | - | TRBD1 | CASSWGQGSNYGYTF | TGTGCCAGCAGCTGGGGACAGGGCTCAAACTATGGCTACACCTTC
13 | TRBJ1-2 | TRBV20-1 | - | - | CSATGQNSYGYTF | TGCAGTGCCACCGGACAGAATAGTTATGGCTACACCTTC
15 | TRBJ1-1 | TRBV7-2 | many | TRBD1 | CASSFSDRLNTEAFF | TGTGCCAGCAGCTTTTCGGACAGGCTGAACACTGAAGCTTTCTTT
12 | TRBJ1-2 | TRBV9 | - | - | CASSALGDGYTF | TGTGCCAGCAGCGCTCTTGGGGATGGCTACACCTTC
14 | TRBJ1-5 | TRBV20-1 | - | - | CSADGGGGNQPQHF | TGCAGTGCCGATGGAGGAGGCGGCAATCAGCCCCAGCATTTT
13 | TRBJ2-5 | TRBV15 | - | TRBD2 | CARGTSGQETQYF | TGTGCTAGAGGGACTAGCGGGCAAGAGACCCAGTACTTC
15 | TRBJ2-7 | TRBV11-2 | - | - | CASSPVEKGAAEQYF | TGTGCCAGCAGCCCGGTTGAAAAGGGCGCGGCCGAGCAGTACTTC
14 | TRBJ2-7 | TRBV20-1 | - | - | CSARGGREPYEQYF | TGCAGTGCTAGAGGAGGCAGGGAGCCCTACGAGCAGTACTTC
15 | TRBJ2-7 | TRBV15 | - | - | CASSLRRESLDEQYF | TGTGCCAGCAGCCTTAGACGGGAGTCCTTGGACGAGCAGTACTTC
12 | TRBJ1-1 | TRBV29-1 | - | - | CSVGMEGTEAFF | TGCAGCGTTGGAATGGAGGGCACTGAAGCTTTCTTT
15 | TRBJ1-5 | TRBV19 | - | - | CASSIDGSYNQPQHF | TGTGCCAGTAGTATAGATGGTTCCTACAATCAGCCCCAGCATTTT
14 | TRBJ1-6 | TRBV9 | - | - | CASSEGPANPPLHF | TGTGCCAGCAGTGAAGGGCCCGCCAATCCACCCCTCCACTTT
14 | TRBJ2-7 | TRBV29-1 | many | TRBD2 | CSVDGGGSTYEQYF | TGCAGCGTTGATGGCGGGGGGAGCACCTACGAGCAGTACTTC
15 | TRBJ2-1 | TRBV5-1 | many | - | CASSPTPGPYNEQFF | TGCGCCAGCAGTCCCACCCCGGGGCCCTACAATGAGCAGTTCTTC
15 | TRBJ1-5 | TRBV7-6 | - | - | CASSLGRGSNQPQHF | TGTGCCAGCAGCTTAGGGCGGGGTTCCAATCAGCCCCAGCATTTT
15 | TRBJ1-3 | TRBV5-8 | few | - | CASSLGQNHGNTIYF | TGTGCCAGCAGCTTGGGACAGAACCACGGAAACACCATATATTTT
15 | TRBJ1-6 | TRBV19 | - | TRBD1 | CASSPWTGANSPLHF | TGTGCCAGTAGTCCCTGGACAGGGGCTAATTCACCCCTCCACTTT
15 | TRBJ2-7 | TRBV3-1 | few | - | CASSHVAGATYEQYF | TGTGCCAGCAGCCATGTTGCGGGGGCCACCTACGAGCAGTACTTC
13 | TRBJ1-1 | TRBV2 | - | TRBD1 | CASNNRGQTEAFF | TGTGCCAGCAACAACAGGGGGCAGACTGAAGCTTTCTTT
13 | TRBJ2-7 | TRBV2 | - | - | CASKESRAYEQYF | TGTGCCAGCAAGGAATCTAGAGCCTACGAGCAGTACTTC
11 | TRBJ1-6 | TRBV7-6 | few | - | CASSLISPLHF | TGTGCCAGCAGCTTAATCTCACCCCTCCACTTT
14 | TRBJ2-3 | TRBV4-3 | many | - | CASSQEAGRDTQYF | TGCGCCAGCAGCCAAGAGGCGGGCCGGGATACGCAGTATTTT
13 | TRBJ1-6 | TRBV25-1 | - | - | CASTPGANSPLYF | TGTGCCAGCACCCCGGGGGCGAATTCACCCCTCTACTTT
17 | TRBJ1-1 | TRBV14 | - | - | CASSLYGQSHVNTEAFF | TGCGCCAGCAGCCTTTACGGACAGTCACATGTGAACACTGAAGCTTTCTTT
15 | TRBJ1-6 | TRBV15 | - | - | CATSREGSSNSPLHF | TGTGCCACCAGCAGAGAGGGCTCTAGTAATTCACCCCTCCACTTT
18 | TRBJ1-5 | TRBV10-3 | - | - | CAISESKAGIASNQPQHF | TGTGCCATCAGTGAGTCGAAGGCTGGGATCGCTAGCAATCAGCCCCAGCATTTT
14 | TRBJ2-2 | TRBV12-3/TRBV12-4 | - | - | CASSLGQYTGELFF | TGTGCCAGCAGTTTGGGGCAGTACACCGGGGAGCTGTTTTTT
13 | TRBJ2-3 | TRBV15 | - | - | CATTTGPANTQYF | TGTGCCACCACAACCGGGCCCGCAAATACGCAGTATTTT
12 | TRBJ1-3 | TRBV28 | few | - | CASSFGVNTIYF | TGTGCCAGCAGTTTTGGAGTCAACACCATATATTTT
17 | TRBJ1-1 | TRBV5-1 | - | TRBD1 | CASRPSGTGGYGTEAFF | TGCGCCAGCCGCCCTTCCGGGACAGGGGGGTACGGCACTGAAGCTTTCTTT
17 | TRBJ1-1 | TRBV6-1 | many | - | CASSEVWGGGLNTEAFF | TGTGCCAGCAGTGAAGTCTGGGGGGGAGGGCTGAACACTGAAGCTTTCTTT